A single TCR beta chain is shown here with its context. What it binds is not known. V lost 4 bases and J 0 bases, leaving 13 bases between the germline ends. Germline CDR1 and CDR2: SQVTM and ANQGSEA. CDR3 size: 15 residues. A single record per CDR3 protein comes from TCRdb applying MiXCR to the RT-PCR reads. The sample lists a few hundred thousand distinct CDR3 sequences; about a fifth were seen once. This sample was included in a study of response to subunit inactivated influenza vaccine. Study results and caveats: That few new T cells are recruited by each seasonal influenza vaccination was the authors' suggestion.

The chain combines TRBV29-1 with TRBJ2-1; D gene unclear. This sample comprised PBMCs from blood, obtained less than 22 months after vaccination. This clonotype was obtained from a man aged 50-75 years who received an inactivated influenza vaccine. The CDR3 loop is CSVVRAGLSYNEQFF. CDR3 coding DNA: TGCAGCGTTGTCCGTGCAGGCCTCTCCTACAATGAGCAGTTCTTC.